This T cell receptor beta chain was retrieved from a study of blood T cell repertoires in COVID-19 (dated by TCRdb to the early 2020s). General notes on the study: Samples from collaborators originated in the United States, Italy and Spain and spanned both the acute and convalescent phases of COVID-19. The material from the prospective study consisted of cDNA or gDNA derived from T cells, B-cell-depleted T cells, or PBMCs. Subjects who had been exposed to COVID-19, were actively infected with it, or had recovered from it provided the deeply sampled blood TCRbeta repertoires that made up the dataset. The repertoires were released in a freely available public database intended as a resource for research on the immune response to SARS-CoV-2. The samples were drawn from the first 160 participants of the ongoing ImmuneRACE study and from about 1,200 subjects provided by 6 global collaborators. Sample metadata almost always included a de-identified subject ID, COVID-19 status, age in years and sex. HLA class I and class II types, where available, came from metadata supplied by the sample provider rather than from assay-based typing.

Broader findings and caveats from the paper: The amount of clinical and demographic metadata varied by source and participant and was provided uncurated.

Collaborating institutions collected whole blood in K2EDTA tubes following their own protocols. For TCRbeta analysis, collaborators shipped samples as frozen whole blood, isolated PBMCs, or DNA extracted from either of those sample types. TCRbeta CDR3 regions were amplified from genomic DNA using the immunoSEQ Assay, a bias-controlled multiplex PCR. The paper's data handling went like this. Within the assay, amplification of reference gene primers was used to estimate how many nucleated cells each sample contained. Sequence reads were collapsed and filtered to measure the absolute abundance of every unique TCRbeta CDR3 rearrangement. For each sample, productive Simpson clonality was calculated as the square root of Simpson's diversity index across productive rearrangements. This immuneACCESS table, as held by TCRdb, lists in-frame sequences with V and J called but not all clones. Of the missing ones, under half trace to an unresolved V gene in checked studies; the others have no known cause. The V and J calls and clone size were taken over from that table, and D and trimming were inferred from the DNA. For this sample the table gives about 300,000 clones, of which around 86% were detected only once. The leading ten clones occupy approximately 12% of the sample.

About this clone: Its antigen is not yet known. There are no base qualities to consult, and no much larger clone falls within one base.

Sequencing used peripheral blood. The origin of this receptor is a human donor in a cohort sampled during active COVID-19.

The CDR3 corresponds to CASSLGQGPYNANTGELFF. The nucleotide sequence reads as follows: TGTGCCAGCAGCTTGGGGCAGGGGCCATACAACGCGAACACCGGGGAGCTGTTTTTT. The sequence links TRBV7-7 to TRBJ2-2; the D region possibly corresponds to TRBD1 (6 bases align). V drops 3 bases and J drops 0 bases, leaving 20 bases in between. The CDR3 runs 19 amino acids, cysteine and phenylalanine included. The read is trimmed to its CDR3 DNA, 57 bases read in frame from base 1. The germline V gene (reference sequence) yields SSHAT for CDR1 and FNYEAQ for CDR2.